This TCR beta chain appears in the sequencing data of a study of post-analysis software for immune sequencing data. Study at large: Several disease courses (relapsing-remitting, secondary progressive and progressive-relapsing) of multiple sclerosis were included. Regarding the study as a whole: Controls showed lower frequencies than patients for five TRBV segments, and TRBV5-6, TRBV5-1 and TRBV20-1 were among these.

There are 16 residues in the CDR3. Trimming took off 0 bases at V and 3 bases at J, with 15 bases between the two ends. CDR1 and CDR2 (germline): MGHRA, YSYEKL. This clonotype has just a few counts. What it binds is not known. The TCR beta cDNA libraries contained unique molecular identifiers. In TCRdb, the PCR reads were re-called with MiXCR into one record per CDR3 protein. The data hold hundreds of thousands of distinct CDR3 sequences, with about 32% observed a single time. This chain uses TRBV4-1 with TRBJ2-7; weak D call: TRBD2 (6 bases). What was sequenced was blood. This clonotype was obtained from a girl aged 10 to 17 with multiple sclerosis. The CDR3 DNA reads TGCGCCAGCAGCCAAGAATCGGGACTCCGAAGCTACGAGCAGTACTTC. Protein product: CASSQESGLRSYEQYF.